The 3 T cell receptor beta chains reported below all come from one sample, sequenced in a study of cytomegalovirus exposure and HLA in healthy donors. With 60 Vbeta and 13 Jbeta primers, the PCR was carried out. The assay was immunoSEQ multiplex PCR, and TCRdb's table has in-frame clones only and misses some. The sample carries fewer than 110,000 clones, approximately 85% recorded once. Sequencing input: PBMCs. The receptors here all came from a man aged 25 to 45 in good health and CMV-seronegative.

The chain uses TRBV20-1 and TRBJ1-1; 8 positions match TRBD1. Per germline, CDR1 DFQATT and CDR2 SNEGSKA (reference sequence). CDR3 length: 11 residues. J gave up 8 bases and V 8 bases, and 7 bases lay outside the gene matches. CDR3 DNA sequence: TGCAGTCTAACAGGGGGACGGGAAGCTTTCTTT. The encoded protein is CSLTGGREAFF.

This clone appeared a few times. This rearrangement joins TRBV13 to TRBJ1-1; TRBD1 matches at 9 bases. The J segment lost 5 bases and the V segment lost 5 bases, leaving 9 bases of the junction unmatched. There are 15 residues in the CDR3. Per the germline V gene, CDR1 is PRHDT and CDR2 is FYEKMQ (reference sequence). DNA of the CDR3: TGTGCCAGCAGCACACGTAGGACAGGGGATACTGAAGCTTTCTTT. As protein: CASSTRRTGDTEAFF.

Comment on this clone: This sample also contains other DNA sequences that code for the same CDR3. The chain recombines TRBV6-5 with TRBJ1-1; possible D gene TRBD1, 5 bases. Germline values: CDR1 MNHEY, CDR2 SVGAGI. Between the trimmed V and J ends, which lost 2 bases and 1 base, there was a span of 8 bases. There are 14 residues in the CDR3. CDR3 bases: TGTGCCAGCAGTTACCTCCAGGGGAACACTGAAGCTTTCTTT. As protein: CASSYLQGNTEAFF.